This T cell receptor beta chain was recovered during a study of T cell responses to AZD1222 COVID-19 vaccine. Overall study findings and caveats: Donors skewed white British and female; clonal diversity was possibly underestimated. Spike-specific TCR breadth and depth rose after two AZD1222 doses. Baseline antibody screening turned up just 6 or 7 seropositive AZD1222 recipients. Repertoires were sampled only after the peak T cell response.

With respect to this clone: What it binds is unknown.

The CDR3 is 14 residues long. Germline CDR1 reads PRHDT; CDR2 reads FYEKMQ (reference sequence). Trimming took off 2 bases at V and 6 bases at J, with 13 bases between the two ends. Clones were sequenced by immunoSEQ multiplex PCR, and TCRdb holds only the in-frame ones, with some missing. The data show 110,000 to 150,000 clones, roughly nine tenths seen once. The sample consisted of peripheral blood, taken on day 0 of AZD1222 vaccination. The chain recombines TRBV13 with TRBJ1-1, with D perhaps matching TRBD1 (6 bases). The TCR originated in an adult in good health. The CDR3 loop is CASSLPRGGAEAFF. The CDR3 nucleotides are TGTGCCAGCAGCTTACCCAGGGGAGGGGCTGAAGCTTTCTTT.